The 20 T cell receptor beta chains below were found in one sample sequenced in a study of beta chain features in type 1 diabetes. The sequenced template was cDNA made from the entire isolated RNA. Repertoires were generated with immunoSEQ multiplex PCR, while TCRdb's copy carries only in-frame clones and drops some. The top ten hold about 3.9% of the sample, which has under 300,000 clones, 25% to 30% seen once. Sequencing input: central memory CD4+ T cells from blood. These receptor sequences come from a man under 40 in good health.

This clone occurred a few times. The chain recombines TRBV30 with TRBJ2-3; 9 bases map to TRBD2. From germline, CDR1 is GTSNPN and CDR2 SVGIG (reference sequence). The CDR3 spans 14 residues. V gave up 5 bases and J gave up 3 bases; unmatched junction bases: 6. In DNA, the CDR3 is TGTGCCTGGGCACAAGCGGGAGGAACAGATACGCAGTATTTT. It translates to CAWAQAGGTDTQYF.

This clone showed up just once. The rearrangement uses TRBV28 and TRBJ2-7; possible D gene TRBD1, 6 bases. This CDR3 contains 13 residues. CDR1 is MDHEN and CDR2 is SYDVKM in the germline V gene. Trimming removed 5 bases from V and 7 bases from J, with 15 bases in between. CDR3 sequence (DNA): TGTGCCAGCAGTCGACCAGGGGTCTTAGAGCAGTACTTC. This translates into CASSRPGVLEQYF. Combining the CDR3 with reference TRBV28 and TRBJ2-7 gives the whole variable domain DVKVTQSSRYLVKRTGEKVFLECVQDMDHENMFWYRQDPGLGLRLIYFSYDVKMKEKGDIPEGYSVSREKKERFSLILESASTNQTSMYLCASSRPGVLEQYFGPGTRLTVT.

The genes are TRBV5-1 and TRBJ2-1, with 10 bases aligning to TRBD1. The J segment lost 3 bases and the V segment lost 4 bases, leaving 1 base of the junction unmatched. The CDR3 has 14 residues. The V gene's germline CDR1 is SGHRS and CDR2 YFSETQ. The CDR3 protein is CASSRDRGYNEQFF. The CDR3 region has the DNA TGCGCCAGCAGCCGGGACAGGGGCTACAATGAGCAGTTCTTC.

Only a few counts were recorded for this clone. The chain employs TRBV2 and TRBJ1-1, with 8 bases lining up with TRBD1. Germline values: CDR1 SNHLY, CDR2 FYNNEI. J lost 3 bases, V lost 5 bases, and 11 bases had no gene match. CDR3 length equals 16 residues. CDR3 sequence reads: CASSQKKTGADTEAFF. In nucleotides, the CDR3 is TGTGCCAGCAGTCAAAAAAAGACAGGGGCGGACACTGAAGCTTTCTTT.

The rearrangement uses TRBV30 and TRBJ2-7; no clear D. V was cut by 0 bases and J by 6 bases, with 6 bases left in between. The CDR3 extends over 11 amino acids. Looked up from germline, CDR1 is GTSNPN and CDR2 is SVGIG (reference sequence). Written as DNA, the CDR3 is TGTGCCTGGAGTGTAAGGCTCGAGCAGTACTTC. Amino acid sequence: CAWSVRLEQYF.

This clone has just a few counts. In DNA, the CDR3 is TGCAGCGTTGCGGGACAGATGAACACTGAAGCTTTCTTT. It yields the protein CSVAGQMNTEAFF. The gene calls are TRBV29-1 and TRBJ1-1, with 7 bases lining up with TRBD1. CDR3 length: 13 residues. V dropped 4 bases and J dropped 0; count of bases not matched to a gene: 2. Germline CDR1 SQVTM, CDR2 ANQGSEA.

V usage is TRBV5-4 and J usage is TRBJ2-1; 11 bases align to TRBD2. CDR3 length: 14 residues. V lost 9 bases, J lost 7 bases, and 9 bases stayed unmatched. Germline V lookup: CDR1 SGHNT, CDR2 YYREEE (reference sequence). CDR3 in DNA: TGTGCCACCACGCTAGCGGGAGGTATGAATGAGCAGTTCTTC. This encodes CATTLAGGMNEQFF.

This rearrangement joins TRBV6-6 to TRBJ2-3; tentatively, D is TRBD2 (5 bases). Germline V lookup: CDR1 MNHNY, CDR2 SVGAGI (reference sequence). The CDR3 totals 15 residues. V gave up 9 bases and J gave up 4 bases, with 20 bases separating them. As DNA, the CDR3 is TGTGCCAGTCTGGATCGGGGTAGTAAAGCAGATACGCAGTATTTT. Translation gives CASLDRGSKADTQYF.

The chain carries TRBV9 and TRBJ2-5; possibly TRBD2 for D (5 bases). V shed 3 bases and J shed 4 bases, with 13 bases lying between them. The CDR3 spans 14 residues. Germline V CDR1 and CDR2: SGDLS, YYNGEE. CDR3 protein: CASSALTGLETQYF. The DNA of the CDR3 is TGTGCCAGCAGCGCCCTAACGGGGTTAGAGACCCAGTACTTC.

The rearrangement joins TRBV27 to TRBJ2-1; 7 positions agree with TRBD2. The CDR3 totals 15 residues. From germline, CDR1 is MNHEY and CDR2 SMNVEV (reference sequence). Unmatched junction bases numbered 12, after V lost 5 bases and J lost 8 bases. The CDR3 is CASSGGGGWADEQFF. For the CDR3, the DNA is TGTGCCAGCAGTGGAGGCGGGGGATGGGCGGATGAGCAGTTCTTC.

This clone has just a few counts. This chain joins TRBV10-3 and TRBJ2-2; the D is unclear. The CDR3 sequence is 13 residues long. Germline V CDR1 and CDR2: ENHRY, SYGVKD. Trimming left V 2 bases short and J 5 bases short, with 6 bases between. Written as DNA, the CDR3 is TGTGCCATCAGTGAGAGGGAAACCGGGGAGCTGTTTTTT. Protein: CAISERETGELFF.

This clone was seen a handful of times. Other DNA sequences in this specimen translate into the identical CDR3. V and J are TRBV7-9 and TRBJ2-2; D gene ambiguous. V lost 2 bases and J 2 bases, leaving 6 bases between the germline ends. Per germline, CDR1 SEHNR and CDR2 FQNEAQ (reference sequence). The CDR3 has 14 residues. The CDR3 is CASSLTLNTGELFF. The CDR3 DNA reads as TGTGCCAGCAGCTTAACCCTAAACACCGGGGAGCTGTTTTTT.

The genes are TRBV19 and TRBJ1-5, with D possibly matching TRBD1 (5 bases). There are 14 residues in the CDR3. Germline-derived CDR1 and CDR2 are LNHDA and SQIVND (reference sequence). V was pared by 5 bases and J by 5 bases, with 13 bases between. The CDR3 loop is CASSLREGDQPQHF. Written as DNA, the CDR3 is TGTGCCAGTAGTCTCAGGGAAGGGGATCAGCCCCAGCATTTT.

The chain recombines TRBV27 with TRBJ2-3, with 7 bases fitting TRBD2. The CDR3 has 14 residues. V lost 2 bases, J lost 5 bases, and 4 bases stayed unmatched. The germline gives CDR1 MNHEY, CDR2 SMNVEV (reference sequence). The CDR3 sequence is CASSLTERGDTQYF. CDR3 in DNA: TGTGCCAGCAGTTTAACCGAGCGGGGAGATACGCAGTATTTT.

This clone was observed a handful of times. The chain carries TRBV10-3 and TRBJ1-3, with a possible D match to TRBD1 (5 bases). This CDR3 has 15 amino acids. Between the trimmed V and J ends, which lost 9 bases and 2 bases, there was a span of 17 bases. Germline values: CDR1 ENHRY, CDR2 SYGVKD. CDR3: CAITDGQGTGNTIYF. CDR3 bases: TGTGCCATAACGGACGGGCAGGGTACTGGAAACACCATATATTTT.

Only a few counts were recorded for this clone. The J gene is TRBJ2-3, the V gene TRBV7-2; D may correspond to TRBD1 or TRBD2 (5 bases each). Germline V gene sequence: CDR1 SGHTA, CDR2 FQGNSA. The CDR3 has 12 amino acids. Trimming cost V 5 bases and J 6 bases, with 9 bases left between them. CDR3 sequence: CASSHGADTQYF. DNA of the CDR3: TGTGCCAGCAGCCACGGGGCGGATACGCAGTATTTT.

The chain links TRBV20-1 to TRBJ1-5, with a weak D call TRBD1 (5 bases). Germline loops: CDR1 DFQATT, CDR2 SNEGSKA (reference sequence). V was trimmed by 7 bases and J by 6 bases, leaving 10 bases between them. CDR3 length: 11 amino acids. The CDR3 loop reads CSGGEAQPQHF. CDR3 nucleotides: TGCAGTGGGGGGGAGGCTCAGCCCCAGCATTTT.

This clone was found a few times. The chain has TRBV7-9 and TRBJ1-2; D call uncertain. The CDR3 runs 14 residues. Per the germline V gene, CDR1 is SEHNR and CDR2 is FQNEAQ (reference sequence). The V gene lost 4 bases and the J gene lost 5 bases, with 14 bases spanning the gap. The CDR3 spells CASSSGGIEYGYTF. The CDR3 DNA follows: TGTGCCAGCAGCTCCGGAGGGATAGAGTATGGCTACACCTTC.

V usage is TRBV18 and J usage is TRBJ2-1, with 9 bases that match TRBD1. Looked up from germline, CDR1 is KGHSH and CDR2 is LQKENI. The CDR3 contains 15 residues. The J segment lost 4 bases and the V segment lost 2 bases, leaving 3 bases of the junction unmatched. DNA of the CDR3: TGTGCCAGCTCACCAGTGGGGACAGGGTACAATGAGCAGTTCTTC. Its protein is CASSPVGTGYNEQFF.

This clone showed up just a few times. The chain carries TRBV7-9 and TRBJ2-7, with a weak D call TRBD2 (5 bases). Germline loops: CDR1 SEHNR, CDR2 FQNEAQ (reference sequence). Between the trimmed V and J ends, which lost 5 bases and 0 bases, there was a span of 14 bases. The CDR3 is 15 residues long. The CDR3 nucleotides are TGTGCCAGCAGCATATCAGGACTTAGCTCCTACGAGCAGTACTTC. Translating it yields CASSISGLSSYEQYF.